This T cell receptor beta chain is from a study of identical twins. A universal primer site came from template switching; cDNA carried unique molecular identifiers. Via MiXCR, TCRdb re-called the 5' RACE reads, giving one row per CDR3 protein. The sample lists approximately 600,000 distinct CDR3 sequences; just under 10% were seen once. The CDR3 consists of 15 residues. Germline lookup yields CDR1 KGHSH and CDR2 LQKENI. V was trimmed by 1 base and J by 4 bases, leaving 11 bases between them. As concerns this clonotype: Its antigen is unknown.

Findings and limits, study-wide: In drawing conclusions, the study used cross-sectional statistical analysis and did not follow the same donors.

These same data were also listed under a study on yellow fever vaccine responses in identical twins.

The clonotype was recovered from a woman aged 18-29 years in good health. The chain couples TRBV18 to TRBJ2-1; D remains unclear. Sequences were obtained from PBMCs. CDR3 bases: TGTGCCAGCTCACCACTAAACAGCCTGTACAATGAGCAGTTCTTC. It is translated as CASSPLNSLYNEQFF.